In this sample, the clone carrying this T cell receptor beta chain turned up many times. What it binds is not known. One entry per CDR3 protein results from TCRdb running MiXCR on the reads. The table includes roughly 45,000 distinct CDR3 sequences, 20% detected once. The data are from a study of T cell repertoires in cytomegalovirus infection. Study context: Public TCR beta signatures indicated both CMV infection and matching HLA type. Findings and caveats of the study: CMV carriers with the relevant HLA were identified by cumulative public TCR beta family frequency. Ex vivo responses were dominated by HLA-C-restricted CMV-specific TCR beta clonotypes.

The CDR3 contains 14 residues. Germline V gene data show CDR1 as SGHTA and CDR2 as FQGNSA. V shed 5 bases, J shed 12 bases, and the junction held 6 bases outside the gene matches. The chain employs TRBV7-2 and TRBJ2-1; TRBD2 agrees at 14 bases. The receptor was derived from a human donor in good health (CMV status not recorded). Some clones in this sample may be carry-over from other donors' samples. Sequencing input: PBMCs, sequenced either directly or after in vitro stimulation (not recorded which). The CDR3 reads CASSRGLAGELQFF. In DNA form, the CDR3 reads TGTGCCAGCAGCCGGGGACTAGCGGGAGAGTTGCAGTTCTTC.